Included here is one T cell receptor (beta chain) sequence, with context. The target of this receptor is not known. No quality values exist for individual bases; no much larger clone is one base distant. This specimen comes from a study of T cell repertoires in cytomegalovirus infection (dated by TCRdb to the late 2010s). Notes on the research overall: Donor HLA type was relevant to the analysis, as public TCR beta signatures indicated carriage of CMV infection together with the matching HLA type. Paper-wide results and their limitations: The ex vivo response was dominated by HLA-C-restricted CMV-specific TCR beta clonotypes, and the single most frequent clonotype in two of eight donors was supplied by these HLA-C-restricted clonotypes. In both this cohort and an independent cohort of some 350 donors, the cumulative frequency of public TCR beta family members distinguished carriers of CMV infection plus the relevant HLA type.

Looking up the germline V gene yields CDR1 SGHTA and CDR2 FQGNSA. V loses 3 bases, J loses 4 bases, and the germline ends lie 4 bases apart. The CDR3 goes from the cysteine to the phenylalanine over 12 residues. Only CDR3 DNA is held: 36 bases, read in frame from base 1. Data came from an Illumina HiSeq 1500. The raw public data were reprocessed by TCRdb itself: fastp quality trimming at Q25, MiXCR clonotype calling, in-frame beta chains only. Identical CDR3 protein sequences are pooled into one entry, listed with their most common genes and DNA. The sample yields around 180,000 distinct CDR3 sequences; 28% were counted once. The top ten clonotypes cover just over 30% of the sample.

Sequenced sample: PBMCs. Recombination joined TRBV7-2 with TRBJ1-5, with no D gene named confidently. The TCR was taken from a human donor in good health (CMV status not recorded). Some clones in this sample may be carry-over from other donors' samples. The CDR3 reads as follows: CASSFMNQPQHF. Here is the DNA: TGTGCCAGCAGCTTCATGAATCAGCCCCAGCATTTT.